The clone carrying this TCR beta chain occurred once. The data stem from a study of blood T cell repertoires in COVID-19. Across the whole study: The United States, Italy and Spain were the sources of the acute and convalescent COVID-19 samples. T cells, B-cell-depleted T cells, or PBMCs provided the cDNA or gDNA that served as material.

Authors' data handling: Researchers report that nucleated cell counts were estimated from reference gene primer amplification. Profiled with immunoSEQ multiplex PCR; TCRdb holds only in-frame clones, not every one. The V and J calls and clone size are taken from that table; D and trimming were inferred from the DNA. The sample contains some 70,000 clones, 80% to 90% of which appear only once. Germline loops: CDR1 LNHDA, CDR2 SQIVND (reference sequence). V shed 10 bases and J 0 bases; nucleotides not matched to a gene: 8. The CDR3 length is 14 residues. Sequencing was performed on peripheral blood. The V call is TRBV19, the J call TRBJ2-7, with 8 bases aligning to TRBD2. This TCR was sampled from a man in his fifties or sixties with active COVID-19. Here the CDR3 DNA reads TGTGCCACCTCGCAAAGCGGGAGCTCCTACGAGCAGTACTTC. The encoded protein is CATSQSGSSYEQYF. Supplemented by reference TRBV19 and TRBJ2-7, the full variable domain reads DGGITQSPKYLFRKEGQNVTLSCEQNLNHDAMYWYRQDPGQGLRLIYYSQIVNDFQKGDIAEGYSVSREKKESFPLTVTSAQKNPTAFYLCATSQSGSSYEQYFGPGTRLTVT.